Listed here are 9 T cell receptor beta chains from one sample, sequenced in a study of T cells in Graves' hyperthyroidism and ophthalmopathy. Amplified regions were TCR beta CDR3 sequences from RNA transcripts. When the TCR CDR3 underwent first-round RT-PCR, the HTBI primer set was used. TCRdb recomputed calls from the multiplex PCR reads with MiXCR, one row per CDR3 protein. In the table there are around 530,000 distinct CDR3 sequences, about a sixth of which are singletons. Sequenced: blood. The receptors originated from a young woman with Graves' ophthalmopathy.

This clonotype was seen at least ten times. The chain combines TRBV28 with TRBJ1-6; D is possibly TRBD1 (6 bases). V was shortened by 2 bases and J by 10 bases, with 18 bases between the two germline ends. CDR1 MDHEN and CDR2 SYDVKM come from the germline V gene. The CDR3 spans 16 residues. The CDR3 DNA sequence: TGTGCCAGCAGTTTAGGGGACACCCACATGGGGTCACCCCTCCACTTT. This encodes CASSLGDTHMGSPLHF.

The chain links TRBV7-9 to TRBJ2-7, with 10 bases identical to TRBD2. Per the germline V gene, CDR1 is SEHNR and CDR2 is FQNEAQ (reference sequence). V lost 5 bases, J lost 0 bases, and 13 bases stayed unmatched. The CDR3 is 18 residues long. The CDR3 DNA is TGTGCCAGCAGCCCGCGGCTAGCGGGAGATATAGGCTCCTACGAGCAGTACTTC. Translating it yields CASSPRLAGDIGSYEQYF. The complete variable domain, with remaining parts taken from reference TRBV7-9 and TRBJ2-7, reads DTGVSQNPRHKITKRGQNVTFRCDPISEHNRLYWYRQTLGQGPEFLTYFQNEAQLEKSRLLSDRFSAERPKGSFSTLEIQRTEQGDSAMYLCASSPRLAGDIGSYEQYFGPGTRLTVT.

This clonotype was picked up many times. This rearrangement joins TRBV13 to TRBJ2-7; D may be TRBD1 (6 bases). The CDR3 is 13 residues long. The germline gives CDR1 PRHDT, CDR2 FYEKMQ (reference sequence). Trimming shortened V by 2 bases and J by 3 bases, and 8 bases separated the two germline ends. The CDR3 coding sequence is TGTGCCAGCAGCTTACAACAGGGCTACGAGCAGTACTTC. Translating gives CASSLQQGYEQYF.

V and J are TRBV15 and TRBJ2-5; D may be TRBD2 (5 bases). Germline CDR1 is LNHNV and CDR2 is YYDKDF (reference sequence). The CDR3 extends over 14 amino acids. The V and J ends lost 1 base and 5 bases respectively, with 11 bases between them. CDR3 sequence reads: CATSRGEGFETQYF. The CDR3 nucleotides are TGTGCCACCAGCAGAGGAGAGGGATTCGAGACCCAGTACTTC. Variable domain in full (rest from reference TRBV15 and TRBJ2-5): DAMVIQNPRYQVTQFGKPVTLSCSQTLNHNVMYWYQQKSSQAPKLLFHYYDKDFNNEADTPDNFQSRRPNTSFCFLDIRSPGLGDTAMYLCATSRGEGFETQYFGPGTRLLVL.

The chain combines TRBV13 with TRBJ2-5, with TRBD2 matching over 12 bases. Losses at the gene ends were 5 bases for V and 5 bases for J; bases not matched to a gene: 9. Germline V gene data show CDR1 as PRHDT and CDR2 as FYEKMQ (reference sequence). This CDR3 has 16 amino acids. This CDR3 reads CASSTRETSGSETQYF. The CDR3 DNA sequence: TGTGCCAGCAGCACCCGCGAGACTAGCGGGAGCGAGACCCAGTACTTC.

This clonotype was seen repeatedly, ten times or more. Written as DNA, the CDR3 is TGTGCCAGCAGCCCCCTCGGGGGTGGACTAGCGGGAGGCACAGATACGCAGTATTTT. Amino acid sequence: CASSPLGGGLAGGTDTQYF. This chain links TRBV7-3 with TRBJ2-3, with 13 bases matching TRBD2. The germline V gene has CDR1 SGHTA and CDR2 FQGTGA. With V trimmed by 5 bases and J by 1 base, 12 bases remained unmatched. CDR3 length: 19 residues.

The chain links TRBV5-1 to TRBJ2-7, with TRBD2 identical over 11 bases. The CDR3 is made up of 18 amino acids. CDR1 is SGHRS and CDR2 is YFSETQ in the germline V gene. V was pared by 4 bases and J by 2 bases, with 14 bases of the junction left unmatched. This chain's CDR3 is CASSPTAGTSGNPYEQYF. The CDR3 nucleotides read TGCGCCAGCAGCCCAACCGCCGGGACTAGCGGAAACCCCTACGAGCAGTACTTC.

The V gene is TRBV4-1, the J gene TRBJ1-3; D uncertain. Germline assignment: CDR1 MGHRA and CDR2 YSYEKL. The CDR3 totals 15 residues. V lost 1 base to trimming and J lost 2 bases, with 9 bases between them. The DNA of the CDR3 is TGCGCCAGCAGCCAAGTTACCACAACTGGAAACACCATATATTTT. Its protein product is CASSQVTTTGNTIYF.

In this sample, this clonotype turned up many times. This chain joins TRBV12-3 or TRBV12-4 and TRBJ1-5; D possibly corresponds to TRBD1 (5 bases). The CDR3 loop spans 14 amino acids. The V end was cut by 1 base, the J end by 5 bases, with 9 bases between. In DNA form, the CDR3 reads TGTGCCAGCAGTTTAGGGGGCGGTGATCAGCCCCAGCATTTT. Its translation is CASSLGGGDQPQHF.